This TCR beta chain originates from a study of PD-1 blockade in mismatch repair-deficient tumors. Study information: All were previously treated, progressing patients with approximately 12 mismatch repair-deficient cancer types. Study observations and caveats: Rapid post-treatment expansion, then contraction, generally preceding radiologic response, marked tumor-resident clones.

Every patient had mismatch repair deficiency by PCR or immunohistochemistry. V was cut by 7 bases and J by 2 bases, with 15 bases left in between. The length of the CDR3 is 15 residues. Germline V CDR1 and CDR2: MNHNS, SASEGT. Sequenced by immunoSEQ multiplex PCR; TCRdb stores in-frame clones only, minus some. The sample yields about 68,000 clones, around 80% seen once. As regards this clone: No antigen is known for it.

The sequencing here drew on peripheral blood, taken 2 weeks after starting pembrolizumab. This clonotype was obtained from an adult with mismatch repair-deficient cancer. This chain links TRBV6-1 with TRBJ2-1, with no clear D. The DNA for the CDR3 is TGTGCCAGCATCTGGGGTAGAGGAACCTACAATGAGCAGTTCTTC. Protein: CASIWGRGTYNEQFF.